These T cell receptor beta chains were read from a single sample in a study of PD-1 blockade in classical Hodgkin lymphoma. The assay was immunoSEQ multiplex PCR, and TCRdb's table has in-frame clones only and misses some. This table has some 25,000 clones, about 70% appearing once. The sample consisted of peripheral blood mononuclear cells (PBMCs), taken before the fourth cycle of nivolumab. The receptors come from a human donor with classical Hodgkin lymphoma. CDR3s include the opening cysteine and the closing phenylalanine or tryptophan. A D gene is named only where the DNA matches it firmly.

j_call v_call d_call cdr3_aa cdr3_nt
TRBJ2-2 TRBV5-1 TRBD1 CASSGQGADTGELFF TGCGCCAGCAGCGGACAGGGGGCGGACACCGGGGAGCTGTTTTTT
TRBJ2-5 TRBV7-9 NA CASSSPGGEETQYF TGTGCCAGCAGCTCCCCCGGTGGGGAAGAGACCCAGTACTTC
TRBJ2-1 TRBV27 TRBD1 CASSPPGQGIIQRPSKFF TGTGCCAGCAGTCCCCCGGGACAGGGGATTATTCAAAGACCCAGTAAGTTCTTC
TRBJ1-2 TRBV7-2 TRBD1 CASSLLWQQGDYTF TGTGCCAGCAGCTTACTTTGGCAGCAGGGGGACTACACCTTC
TRBJ2-4 TRBV7-9 NA CASNTLGGLAKNIQYF TGTGCCAGCAATACGCTGGGAGGATTAGCCAAAAACATTCAGTACTTC
TRBJ1-2 TRBV11-1 NA CASSFTDNSSGGYTF TGTGCCAGCAGCTTCACCGACAACTCCAGCGGTGGCTACACCTTC
TRBJ1-3 TRBV7-8 TRBD1 CASRRGQGSSSGNTIYF TGTGCCAGCAGGCGTGGACAGGGGAGTTCCTCTGGAAACACCATATATTTT
TRBJ2-5 TRBV11-2 TRBD2 CASSYSPYTSGGGETQYF TGTGCCAGCAGCTACTCCCCCTACACTAGCGGGGGGGGAGAGACCCAGTACTTC
TRBJ1-6 TRBV4-2 TRBD1 CASSQDPQEQGRTSPLHF TGTGCCAGCAGCCAAGATCCCCAAGAACAGGGGAGGACTTCACCCCTCCACTTT
TRBJ1-2 TRBV6-5 NA CASRSWWGGYTF TGTGCCAGCAGGAGTTGGTGGGGTGGCTACACCTTC
TRBJ1-5 TRBV5-1 NA CASSTDGNQPQHF TGCGCCAGCAGCACGGACGGGAATCAGCCCCAGCATTTT